This TCR beta chain is from a study of blood T cell repertoires in COVID-19. For the study at large: Samples came from the United States, Italy and Spain, spanning acute and convalescent COVID-19. PBMCs, B-cell-depleted T cells, or T cells provided the cDNA or gDNA that made up the material.

Original methodology: Reference gene primer amplification gave nucleated cell count estimates. Data came from immunoSEQ multiplex PCR; TCRdb stores just in-frame clones and leaves some out. From that table come the V and J calls and clone size; the DNA was used to work out D and trimming. There are 55,000 to 60,000 clones in the sample; more than 75% occur only once, and around 4.5% lies in the top ten. CDR3 length: 14 amino acids. Trimming took off 1 base at V and 6 bases at J, with 11 bases between the two ends. From germline, CDR1 is KGHSH and CDR2 LQKENI. The sample was peripheral blood. The sequence was collected from a man aged 35 to 55 with active COVID-19. This chain links TRBV18 with TRBJ2-3; maybe TRBD1 (5 bases). The CDR3, as DNA: TGTGCCAGCTCACCACGGGGCCACACGGATACGCAGTATTTT. Translating it yields CASSPRGHTDTQYF.